Shown below are 24 T cell receptor beta chains from a single sample sequenced in a study of response to subunit inactivated influenza vaccine. MiXCR was run by TCRdb on the RT-PCR reads, yielding one entry per CDR3 protein. The data contain 450,000 to 600,000 distinct CDR3 sequences, around 7.7% of them seen just once; the ten biggest clones take up around 13%. Here the sequenced sample was PBMCs from blood, taken roughly 24 months after vaccination. All receptors derive from a man aged 50-75 years who received an inactivated influenza vaccine.

Only a few counts were recorded for this clonotype. The J gene is TRBJ2-5, the V gene TRBV6-5; a weak D match, TRBD1 (7 bases). The germline V and J ends were trimmed by 4 bases and 6 bases, with 21 bases remaining between them. The CDR3 is made up of 16 amino acids. Germline V gives CDR1 MNHEY, CDR2 SVGAGI. CDR3 loop: CASSSRGGGSFKTQYF. The CDR3 DNA reads TGTGCCAGCAGTTCTCGCGGAGGGGGCTCGTTTAAGACCCAGTACTTC.

This clonotype was found a few times. The chain recombines TRBV20-1 with TRBJ1-5, with a weak D call TRBD1 (5 bases). The CDR3 contains 14 residues. V was shortened by 4 bases and J by 3 bases, with 13 bases between the two germline ends. Germline CDR1 and CDR2: DFQATT and SNEGSKA (reference sequence). CDR3 DNA sequence: TGCAGTGCTACAAGCGACAGTTCCAATCAGCCCCAGCATTTT. Translating gives CSATSDSSNQPQHF.

In this sample, this clonotype turned up a few times. The gene calls are TRBV2 and TRBJ1-1, with unresolved D. This CDR3 is 11 amino acids long. V lost 8 bases and J 0 bases, leaving 4 bases between the germline ends. CDR1 SNHLY and CDR2 FYNNEI come from the germline V gene. The CDR3 spells CASELNTEAFF. DNA for the CDR3: TGTGCCAGCGAATTGAACACTGAAGCTTTCTTT.

This clonotype was found many times. This chain joins TRBV4-3 and TRBJ1-4; D is uncertain. CDR3 size: 14 residues. Trimming stripped 4 bases from V and 6 bases from J, with 12 bases between. CDR1 and CDR2 (germline): LGHNA, YSLEER. The CDR3 sequence: CASSLGQYHEKLFF. As DNA, the CDR3 is TGCGCCAGCAGCCTCGGTCAGTACCATGAAAAACTGTTTTTT.

This clonotype was seen only a few times. The chain combines TRBV20-1 with TRBJ2-2; D possibly corresponds to TRBD1 (6 bases). CDR1 is DFQATT and CDR2 is SNEGSKA in the germline V gene (reference sequence). The V gene lost 3 bases and the J gene lost 7 bases, with 15 bases spanning the gap. The CDR3 length is 14 residues. The CDR3 nucleotides read TGCAGTGCTAGGACAGGTTATTTAGACGGGGAGCTGTTTTTT. It codes for CSARTGYLDGELFF.

This clonotype came up a few times. The chain employs TRBV2 and TRBJ2-1; D is uncertain. The CDR3 extends over 16 amino acids. Trimming stripped 2 bases from V and 0 bases from J, with 11 bases between. Germline V gene data show CDR1 as SNHLY and CDR2 as FYNNEI. The CDR3 here is CASSEFLVSSYNEQFF. The CDR3 DNA is TGTGCCAGCAGTGAATTCCTAGTCAGCTCCTACAATGAGCAGTTCTTC.

This clonotype was recorded at least ten times. The V gene is TRBV7-9, the J gene TRBJ2-4; 11 bases map to TRBD1. The germline V gene has CDR1 SEHNR and CDR2 FQNEAQ (reference sequence). Unmatched junction bases numbered 7, after V lost 5 bases and J lost 1 base. The CDR3 extends over 17 amino acids. The CDR3 DNA reads as TGTGCCAGCAGCCCGGGACAGGGGGTGTGGGCCAAAAACATTCAGTACTTC. As protein: CASSPGQGVWAKNIQYF. The variable domain in full, completed from reference TRBV7-9 and TRBJ2-4, reads DTGVSQNPRHKITKRGQNVTFRCDPISEHNRLYWYRQTLGQGPEFLTYFQNEAQLEKSRLLSDRFSAERPKGSFSTLEIQRTEQGDSAMYLCASSPGQGVWAKNIQYFGAGTRLSVL.

This clonotype was found a few times. The chain couples TRBV7-9 to TRBJ2-3, with D perhaps TRBD2 (5 bases). This CDR3 spans 13 amino acids. Germline lookup yields CDR1 SEHNR and CDR2 FQNEAQ (reference sequence). V shed 4 bases and J shed 6 bases, with 11 bases lying between them. The CDR3 sequence: CASSSLAGDTQYF. Written as DNA, the CDR3 is TGTGCCAGCAGCTCCCTAGCCGGGGATACGCAGTATTTT.

V gene TRBV29-1 combines with J gene TRBJ2-1, with D possibly TRBD1 on 6 matching bases. CDR1 and CDR2 from the germline V gene are SQVTM and ANQGSEA. Trimming removed 3 bases from V and 5 bases from J, with 17 bases in between. The CDR3 is 15 amino acids. The CDR3 reads CSVEGALRTHNEQFF. DNA for the CDR3: TGCAGCGTTGAGGGGGCCTTGAGGACCCACAATGAGCAGTTCTTC.

The chain links TRBV4-2 to TRBJ1-6; unclear D gene. V lost 0 bases, J lost 11 bases, and 11 bases lay in between. CDR3 length: 14 residues. CDR1 is LGHNA and CDR2 is YNFKEQ in the germline V gene. The CDR3 reads CASSQESSVAPLHF. The CDR3 nucleotides are TGTGCCAGCAGCCAAGAAAGTTCGGTAGCACCCCTCCACTTT.

Ten or more counts support this clonotype. The chain couples TRBV12-3 or TRBV12-4 to TRBJ2-3; either TRBD1 or TRBD2 may supply D (5 bases each). The CDR3 has 13 residues. Between the trimmed V and J ends, which lost 6 bases and 5 bases, there was a span of 12 bases. The CDR3 coding sequence is TGTGCCAGCAGCTTGGGGGTAGGAGATACGCAGTATTTT. As protein: CASSLGVGDTQYF.

Only a few counts were recorded for this clonotype. This rearrangement joins TRBV5-1 to TRBJ2-1; 7 bases map to TRBD2. This CDR3 is 14 amino acids long. Germline V gene lookup returns CDR1 SGHRS and CDR2 YFSETQ. Trimming took 4 bases from V and 5 from J; bases not matched to a gene: 6. The chain's CDR3 is CASSPGEGNNEQFF. CDR3 sequence (DNA): TGCGCCAGCAGCCCGGGGGAGGGGAACAATGAGCAGTTCTTC. The full variable domain, its missing parts supplied by reference TRBV5-1 and TRBJ2-1, is KAGVTQTPRYLIKTRGQQVTLSCSPISGHRSVSWYQQTPGQGLQFLFEYFSETQRNKGNFPGRFSGRQFSNSRSEMNVSTLELGDSALYLCASSPGEGNNEQFFGPGTRLTVL.

This sequence joins TRBV14 and TRBJ2-7; D uncertain. Germline V gene sequence: CDR1 SGHDN, CDR2 FVKESK. The CDR3 contains 12 residues. V shed 1 base and J shed 6 bases, with 7 bases lying between them. The CDR3 protein is CASSQVGREQYF. As DNA, the CDR3 is TGTGCCAGCAGCCAAGTCGGACGCGAGCAGTACTTC.

This clonotype was seen a handful of times. The chain joins TRBV9 to TRBJ2-7; possible D gene TRBD1, 6 bases. This CDR3 region has 16 residues. Germline values: CDR1 SGDLS, CDR2 YYNGEE. V was cut by 4 bases and J by 2 bases, with 19 bases left in between. The CDR3 nucleotides read TGTGCCAGCAGCCCAAACAGTGATGGGGGCCCCTACGAGCAGTACTTC. It yields the protein CASSPNSDGGPYEQYF.

This sequence joins TRBV11-2 and TRBJ2-1, with D unclear. The CDR3 consists of 15 residues. CDR1 SGHAT and CDR2 FQNNGV come from the germline V gene. The V and J ends lost 0 bases and 6 bases respectively, with 12 bases between them. The CDR3 spells CASSLDGGKGNEQFF. CDR3 nucleotide sequence: TGTGCCAGCAGCTTAGATGGCGGAAAAGGCAATGAGCAGTTCTTC.

The J gene is TRBJ2-7, the V gene TRBV7-9; a possible D gene is TRBD2 (6 bases). V lost 1 base and J lost 5, with 18 bases in between. The CDR3 has 16 residues. Germline-derived CDR1 and CDR2 are SEHNR and FQNEAQ (reference sequence). This CDR3 is CASSLEGGALRNEQYF. The CDR3 bases are TGTGCCAGCAGCTTAGAAGGCGGGGCCTTGAGGAACGAGCAGTACTTC.

This clonotype was detected ten times or more. The chain combines TRBV7-2 with TRBJ2-5, with 8 bases lining up with TRBD2. The CDR3 totals 14 residues. V lost 5 bases to trimming and J lost 5 bases; unmatched junction nucleotides: 7. CDR1 is SGHTA, CDR2 FQGNSA, per germline. The DNA for the CDR3 is TGTGCCAGCAGCGCAGCGGGAGCGAGGGAGACCCAGTACTTC. Translated, it gives CASSAAGARETQYF.

V and J are TRBV27 and TRBJ1-6; 7 nucleotides align to TRBD1. The CDR3 has 14 residues. CDR1 is MNHEY, CDR2 SMNVEV, per germline (reference sequence). With 5 bases clipped from V and 10 bases from J, the junction kept 8 bases outside the gene matches. In nucleotides, the CDR3 is TGTGCCAGCAGTCCAGACAGGGTTGGGTCACCCCTCCACTTT. Translation gives CASSPDRVGSPLHF.

CDR3 amino acids: CSARGSRLETQYF. CDR3 in DNA: TGCAGTGCTAGAGGGTCCAGGCTGGAGACCCAGTACTTC. This chain links TRBV20-1 with TRBJ2-5; the D is unclear. Germline values: CDR1 DFQATT, CDR2 SNEGSKA (reference sequence). The CDR3 consists of 13 residues. V lost 1 base, J lost 5 bases, and 11 bases lay in between.

This clonotype came up a few times. The V and J genes are TRBV23-1 and TRBJ2-1; 7 bases line up with TRBD1. TRBV23-1 is assigned to the ORF class and has an uncertain function. V lost 3 bases and J lost 5; bases outside the gene matches: 7. This CDR3 is built from 15 residues. In DNA, the CDR3 is TGCGCCAGCAGTCATCCTGACAGGGTTAACAATGAGCAGTTCTTC. Its translation is CASSHPDRVNNEQFF.

This chain joins TRBV6-1 and TRBJ2-1, with D tentatively TRBD1 (6 bases). The CDR3 contains 12 residues. The germline V gene has CDR1 MNHNS and CDR2 SASEGT. V lost 6 bases and J lost 9, with 12 bases in between. The CDR3 is CASRQGRIEQFF. The CDR3 nucleotides read TGTGCCAGCAGGCAGGGGAGAATTGAGCAGTTCTTC.

This clonotype occurred many times. This rearrangement joins TRBV7-9 to TRBJ2-3, with D possibly matching TRBD1 (5 bases). V was clipped by 8 bases and J by 0 bases, with 18 bases between them. Germline values: CDR1 SEHNR, CDR2 FQNEAQ (reference sequence). CDR3 length equals 16 residues. CDR3 nucleotides: TGTGCCAGCGGTGGGAAGGGGCCAACTAGCACAGATACGCAGTATTTT. Translated: CASGGKGPTSTDTQYF.

The sample holds many counts of this clonotype. The chain is built from TRBV28 and TRBJ2-3; a possible D gene is TRBD1 (7 bases). The length of the CDR3 is 16 residues. V was shortened by 2 bases and J by 6 bases, with 18 bases between the two germline ends. The germline V gene encodes CDR1 MDHEN and CDR2 SYDVKM. In nucleotides, the CDR3 is TGTGCCAGCAGTTTAGCGCCGAGACAGGGACTGGATACGCAGTATTTT. Protein sequence: CASSLAPRQGLDTQYF.

In its sample, this clonotype was seen a few times. The chain couples TRBV28 to TRBJ1-5; the D is unclear. This CDR3 is 17 amino acids long. Germline CDR1 reads MDHEN; CDR2 reads SYDVKM. V dropped 6 bases and J dropped 6 bases, with 24 bases sitting between them. The CDR3 DNA follows: TGTGCCAGCAGGTCGCCGGGGTTCCTCAGGTCTCGTCAGCCCCAGCATTTT. Protein product: CASRSPGFLRSRQPQHF. Together with reference TRBV28 and TRBJ1-5, the CDR3 gives the full variable domain: DVKVTQSSRYLVKRTGEKVFLECVQDMDHENMFWYRQDPGLGLRLIYFSYDVKMKEKGDIPEGYSVSREKKERFSLILESASTNQTSMYLCASRSPGFLRSRQPQHFGDGTRLSIL.